This paragraph reports one T cell receptor beta chain. The data were obtained in a study of blood T cells in healthy people across ages. A second PCR of roughly 7 to 11 cycles used a sample-barcoded 5' primer and a J-beta primer mix. TCRdb called the 5' RACE reads again in MiXCR, with one record for every CDR3 protein. This sample carries approximately 810,000 distinct CDR3 sequences, around 28% of them seen once, and the ten largest clones take around 16%. The CDR3 covers 14 residues. Trimming removed 3 bases at V and 2 bases at J, with 9 bases between. Specimen: blood. This receptor was taken from an elderly woman in good health. The rearrangement uses TRBV12-3 or TRBV12-4 and TRBJ2-3, with D hard to call. In DNA, the CDR3 is TGTGCCAGCAGTTTTCACGCGTCCACAGATACGCAGTATTTT. This sequence encodes CASSFHASTDTQYF.